Below are 21 T cell receptor beta chains sequenced from a single sample in a study of cytomegalovirus exposure and HLA in healthy donors. The PCR was carried out with 60 Vbeta primers and 13 Jbeta primers. Generated by immunoSEQ multiplex PCR, the TCRdb table keeps only in-frame clones and is missing some. The repertoire has fewer than 150,000 clones, approximately 85% of them found once; the top ten carry under 8.5%. Source material: PBMCs. These receptors were obtained from a woman aged 30 to 39 in good health and CMV-seropositive.

The chain joins TRBV10-1 to TRBJ1-2; 7 nucleotides line up with TRBD1. The germline V gene has CDR1 WNHNN and CDR2 SYGVQD (reference sequence). This CDR3 has 14 residues. V gave up 10 bases and J gave up 2 bases; unmatched junction bases: 10. DNA for the CDR3: TGCGCCACGACACAGGGGCGCCAAAACTATGGCTACACCTTC. Amino acid sequence: CATTQGRQNYGYTF.

The gene calls are TRBV5-1 and TRBJ1-5; D gene unclear. The CDR3 totals 15 residues. CDR1 SGHRS and CDR2 YFSETQ come from the germline V gene. V was clipped by 0 bases and J by 7 bases, with 14 bases between them. This CDR3 is CASSLEGGRGQPQHF. The CDR3 DNA reads as TGCGCCAGCAGCTTGGAAGGAGGAAGAGGGCAGCCCCAGCATTTT.

The chain links TRBV9 to TRBJ1-3; D is possibly TRBD1 (5 bases). V lost 3 bases and J lost 0, with 13 bases in between. The germline CDR1 and CDR2 sequences are SGDLS and YYNGEE. The CDR3 sequence is 16 residues long. CDR3 bases: TGTGCCAGCAGCGCCTCACAGGAGACCTCTGGAAACACCATATATTTT. Residues: CASSASQETSGNTIYF.

The chain carries TRBV30 and TRBJ2-5; TRBD1 might be the D (5 bases). The end of the DNA is better explained by TRBJ2-7, so the J call may be wrong. CDR3 length: 12 residues. Germline lookup yields CDR1 GTSNPN and CDR2 SVGIG (reference sequence). The CDR3 protein is CAWSRGGYEQYF. The CDR3 nucleotides are TGTGCCTGGAGTAGGGGCGGCTACGAGCAGTACTTC.

The chain links TRBV9 to TRBJ2-7, with a tentative D call TRBD1 (6 bases). Trimming took off 3 bases at V and 0 bases at J, with 13 bases between the two ends. This CDR3 region has 15 residues. From germline, CDR1 is SGDLS and CDR2 YYNGEE. The CDR3 coding sequence is TGTGCCAGCAGCGGGGAAGCGGACAGCTCCTACGAGCAGTACTTC. This encodes CASSGEADSSYEQYF.

This chain joins TRBV4-2 and TRBJ2-3; 9 nucleotides line up with TRBD2. The V gene end was trimmed by 0 bases and the J gene end by 5 bases; junction bases not matched to a gene: 3. Germline CDR1 LGHNA, CDR2 YNFKEQ. The CDR3 has 15 residues. The CDR3 spells CASSQDRAGGDTQYF. CDR3 nucleotides: TGTGCCAGCAGCCAAGACCGAGCGGGGGGAGATACGCAGTATTTT.

V and J are TRBV4-1 and TRBJ1-5; D might be TRBD1 (6 bases). The ends were cut back, 1 base at V and 5 bases at J, with 15 bases in the middle. The CDR3 has 16 residues. In germline, CDR1 is MGHRA, CDR2 YSYEKL. The CDR3 spells CASSQVQGVPHQPQHF. The CDR3 DNA follows: TGCGCCAGCAGCCAAGTACAGGGTGTCCCTCATCAGCCCCAGCATTTT.

Turning to this clone: This sample also contains other DNA sequences that code for the same CDR3. The CDR3 reads CASSEGRLNTEAFF. CDR3 sequence (DNA): TGTGCCAGCAGTGAGGGCAGATTGAACACTGAAGCTTTCTTT. The rearrangement joins TRBV2 to TRBJ1-1; D is uncertain. The CDR3 contains 14 residues. Trimming pared 3 bases from V and 0 bases from J, leaving 8 bases between. The V gene's germline CDR1 is SNHLY and CDR2 FYNNEI. Full variable domain (remainder filled in from reference TRBV2 and TRBJ1-1): EPEVTQTPSHQVTQMGQEVILRCVPISNHLYFYWYRQILGQKVEFLVSFYNNEISEKSEIFDDQFSVERPDGSNFTLKIRSTKLEDSAMYFCASSEGRLNTEAFFGQGTRLTVV.

This chain connects TRBV11-2 to TRBJ2-1, with TRBD2 as a possible D gene (5 bases). The CDR3 contains 13 residues. Germline lookup yields CDR1 SGHAT and CDR2 FQNNGV. V was cut by 1 base and J by 9 bases, with 10 bases left in between. The CDR3 coding sequence is TGTGCCAGCAGCTTAGCTCCACTAGGTGAGCAGTTCTTC. It translates to CASSLAPLGEQFF.

The chain has TRBV6-4 and TRBJ2-7; 7 nucleotides align to TRBD1. V was clipped by 11 bases and J by 2 bases; unmatched bases: 3. CDR3 length: 11 amino acids. The germline V gene encodes CDR1 MRHNA and CDR2 SNTAGT. The CDR3 loop is CARTGAYEQYF. The CDR3 bases are TGTGCCCGGACAGGAGCCTACGAGCAGTACTTC.

This clone has just a few counts. This chain connects TRBV7-9 to TRBJ2-3, with 7 positions matching TRBD2. V trimming: 7 bases; J trimming: 1 base; junction bases outside the gene matches: 5. Germline CDR1 and CDR2: SEHNR and FQNEAQ (reference sequence). The CDR3 loop spans 14 amino acids. The CDR3 region is CASTSGGGTDTQYF. In DNA form, the CDR3 reads TGTGCCAGCACCTCGGGAGGTGGCACAGATACGCAGTATTTT.

The sample holds one count of this clone. The rearrangement links TRBV2 to TRBJ1-3, with unresolved D. Germline V gene data show CDR1 as SNHLY and CDR2 as FYNNEI. The CDR3 runs 15 residues. V was pared by 8 bases and J by 0 bases, with 14 bases between. This CDR3 reads CASVMEPLSGNTIYF. The CDR3 bases are TGTGCCAGCGTAATGGAGCCTCTCTCTGGAAACACCATATATTTT.

This chain links TRBV7-9 with TRBJ1-6; TRBD1 matches 8 bases. Germline V CDR1 and CDR2: SEHNR, FQNEAQ (reference sequence). The length of the CDR3 is 15 residues. Trimming removed 5 bases from V and 6 bases from J; junction bases left unmatched: 6. For the CDR3, the DNA is TGTGCCAGCAGCCTGGGACAGGCCATTAATTCACCCCTCCACTTT. Its protein product is CASSLGQAINSPLHF.

V usage is TRBV13 and J usage is TRBJ2-5; D not resolved. The V and J ends lost 4 bases and 2 bases respectively, with 11 bases between them. The length of the CDR3 is 14 residues. Per the germline V gene, CDR1 is PRHDT and CDR2 is FYEKMQ (reference sequence). CDR3 nucleotides: TGTGCCAGCAGCTCCCCTCCCCGTCAAGAGACCCAGTACTTC. This codes for CASSSPPRQETQYF.

The V and J genes are TRBV28 and TRBJ1-4; 10 nucleotides agree with TRBD1. J lost 8 bases, V lost 2 bases, and 5 bases had no gene match. The CDR3 runs 15 residues. Germline-derived CDR1 and CDR2 are MDHEN and SYDVKM. The CDR3 spells CASSLAGQGEEKLFF. CDR3 nucleotides: TGTGCCAGCAGTTTAGCTGGACAGGGGGAAGAAAAACTGTTTTTT.

The chain recombines TRBV28 with TRBJ2-2; 8 bases match TRBD1. This CDR3 is built from 16 residues. The germline CDR1 and CDR2 sequences are MDHEN and SYDVKM. J lost 4 bases, V lost 5 bases, and 9 bases had no gene match. In nucleotides, the CDR3 is TGTGCCAGCAGTCACCCAGGGGGCGCAAGCACCGGGGAGCTGTTTTTT. This sequence encodes CASSHPGGASTGELFF.

The rearrangement links TRBV9 to TRBJ2-3, with 11 positions matching TRBD2. Per germline, CDR1 SGDLS and CDR2 YYNGEE. CDR3 size: 17 residues. Trimming took 4 bases from V and 5 from J; bases not matched to a gene: 12. CDR3 amino acids: CASSPTALAGGIDTQYF. In nucleotides, the CDR3 is TGTGCCAGCAGCCCAACGGCCCTAGCGGGGGGAATAGATACGCAGTATTTT. Combining the CDR3 with reference TRBV9 and TRBJ2-3 gives the whole variable domain DSGVTQTPKHLITATGQRVTLRCSPRSGDLSVYWYQQSLDQGLQFLIQYYNGEERAKGNILERFSAQQFPDLHSELNLSSLELGDSALYFCASSPTALAGGIDTQYFGPGTRLTVL.

CDR3 region: CASSFGQATDTQYF. CDR3 coding DNA: TGTGCCAGCAGCTTCGGACAGGCCACAGATACGCAGTATTTT. This chain joins TRBV5-5 and TRBJ2-3, with 7 bases matching TRBD1. The junction had 2 bases not matched to a gene; V was cut back by 2 bases and J by 2 bases. Germline CDR1 is SGHKS and CDR2 is YYEKEE (reference sequence). This CDR3 is built from 14 residues.

Of note for this clone: The sample holds other DNA sequences that translate to the same CDR3. The chain couples TRBV6-5 to TRBJ1-1, with D uncertain. The CDR3 runs 14 residues. Germline lookup yields CDR1 MNHEY and CDR2 SVGAGI. The ends were cut back, 0 bases at V and 1 base at J, with 6 bases in the middle. The chain's CDR3 is CASSYSSPNTEAFF. CDR3 in DNA: TGTGCCAGCAGTTACTCTAGTCCGAACACTGAAGCTTTCTTT.

The chain links TRBV19 to TRBJ2-1; 10 nucleotides line up with TRBD1. The CDR3 sequence is 17 residues long. The germline V gene has CDR1 LNHDA and CDR2 SQIVND (reference sequence). Trimming removed 0 bases from V and 7 bases from J; junction bases left unmatched: 9. In DNA, the CDR3 is TGTGCCAGTAGTATAGATCGGGACAGGGGTTGGATGAATGAGCAGTTCTTC. Its translation: CASSIDRDRGWMNEQFF. Filled out from reference TRBV19 and TRBJ2-1, the complete variable domain reads DGGITQSPKYLFRKEGQNVTLSCEQNLNHDAMYWYRQDPGQGLRLIYYSQIVNDFQKGDIAEGYSVSREKKESFPLTVTSAQKNPTAFYLCASSIDRDRGWMNEQFFGPGTRLTVL.

In DNA form, the CDR3 reads TGCGCCAGCAGCCCCCGGGACATCGCTAGCACAGATACGCAGTATTTT. It encodes CASSPRDIASTDTQYF. The J gene is TRBJ2-3, the V gene TRBV4-1, with D tentatively TRBD1 (6 bases). This CDR3 region has 16 residues. V gave up 4 bases and J gave up 0 bases, with 14 bases separating them. The germline CDR1 and CDR2 sequences are MGHRA and YSYEKL.